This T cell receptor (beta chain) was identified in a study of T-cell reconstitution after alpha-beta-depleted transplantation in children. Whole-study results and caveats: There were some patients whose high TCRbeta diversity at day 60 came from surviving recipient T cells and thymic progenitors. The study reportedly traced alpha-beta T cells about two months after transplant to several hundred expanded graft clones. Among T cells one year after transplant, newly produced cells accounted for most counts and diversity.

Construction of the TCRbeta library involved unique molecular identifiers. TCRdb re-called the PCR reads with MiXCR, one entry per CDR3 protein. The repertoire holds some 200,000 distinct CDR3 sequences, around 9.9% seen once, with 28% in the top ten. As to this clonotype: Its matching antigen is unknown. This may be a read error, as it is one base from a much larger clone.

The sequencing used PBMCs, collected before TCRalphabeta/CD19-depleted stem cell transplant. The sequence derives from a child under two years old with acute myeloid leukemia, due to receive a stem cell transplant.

CDR3: CASSDRQGPHEQYF. The CDR3 bases are TGTGCCAGCAGTGACCGACAGGGCCCCCACGAGCAGTACTTC. The V gene is TRBV27, the J gene TRBJ2-7, with 7 bases identical to TRBD1. Germline V CDR1 and CDR2: MNHEY, SMNVEV (reference sequence). J gave up 5 bases and V 5 bases, and 9 bases lay outside the gene matches. The CDR3 runs 14 residues.